What follows are 26 T cell receptor beta chains derived from one specimen sequenced in a study of blood T cells in healthy people across ages. A second PCR of 7 to 11 cycles used a sample-barcoded 5' primer and a J-beta primer mix. From the 5' RACE reads, TCRdb called clonotypes with MiXCR, one entry per CDR3 protein. The profile covers fewer than 750,000 distinct CDR3 sequences, with roughly 48% appearing a single time and approximately 25% taken by the ten largest. Sequencing was carried out using blood. Receptors were obtained from a man aged 80 or over in good health.

The chain has TRBV12-3 or TRBV12-4 and TRBJ2-7; D possibly matches TRBD1 or TRBD2 (5 bases each). Trimming pared 6 bases from V and 4 bases from J, leaving 22 bases between. The CDR3 consists of 16 residues. The CDR3, as DNA: TGTGCCAGCAGCCCGCGAGAGGGGCTTTCTACTTACGAGCAGTACTTC. Translating gives CASSPREGLSTYEQYF.

The J gene is TRBJ1-1, the V gene TRBV6-2 or TRBV6-3; no clear D. This CDR3 is built from 12 residues. The germline V and J ends were trimmed by 8 bases and 6 bases, with 13 bases remaining between them. Germline CDR1 and CDR2: MNHEY and SVGEGT. CDR3 amino acids: CASLGFTAEAFF. Written as DNA, the CDR3 is TGTGCCAGCCTGGGATTCACTGCTGAAGCTTTCTTT.

This clonotype was observed a handful of times. The chain combines TRBV20-1 with TRBJ2-7; the D gene is possibly TRBD2 (6 bases). V was cut by 2 bases and J by 3 bases, with 11 bases left in between. The CDR3 sequence is 13 residues long. CDR1 DFQATT and CDR2 SNEGSKA come from the germline V gene (reference sequence). The chain's CDR3 is CSARLATIYEQYF. The DNA for the CDR3 is TGCAGTGCTAGACTAGCGACTATCTACGAGCAGTACTTC.

Only one count was recorded for this clonotype. The V gene is TRBV12-5, the J gene TRBJ2-7; D is ambiguous. The CDR3 has 15 residues. V was shortened by 0 bases and J by 2 bases, with 11 bases between the two germline ends. The germline V gene encodes CDR1 LGHNT and CDR2 FRNRAP. The CDR3 bases are TGTGCTAGTGGTTTGGTTCGTCTCCCCCCCTACGAGCAGTACTTC. The encoded protein is CASGLVRLPPYEQYF.

The chain employs TRBV6-2 or TRBV6-3 and TRBJ2-7; 7 bases map to TRBD2. Unmatched junction bases numbered 5, after V lost 2 bases and J lost 4 bases. The CDR3 has 14 residues. Germline loops: CDR1 MNHEY, CDR2 SVGEGT. Here the CDR3 DNA reads TGTGCCAGCAGTTACCGAGCGGGGCAATACGAGCAGTACTTC. This gives the protein CASSYRAGQYEQYF.

V gene TRBV9 combines with J gene TRBJ2-2, with D tentatively TRBD1 or TRBD2 (5 bases each). V was trimmed by 0 bases and J by 3 bases, leaving 12 bases between them. The germline CDR1 and CDR2 sequences are SGDLS and YYNGEE. The CDR3 totals 16 residues. The CDR3 sequence is CASSVESREYTGELFF. The CDR3 region has the DNA TGTGCCAGCAGCGTAGAGAGCAGGGAGTACACCGGGGAGCTGTTTTTT. Complete variable domain (other parts from reference TRBV9 and TRBJ2-2): DSGVTQTPKHLITATGQRVTLRCSPRSGDLSVYWYQQSLDQGLQFLIQYYNGEERAKGNILERFSAQQFPDLHSELNLSSLELGDSALYFCASSVESREYTGELFFGEGSRLTVL.

About this clonotype: Its ends do not fully match the called genes, so a read error is possible. CDR3 in amino acids: CASSLLADGNGQFF. The CDR3 bases are TGTGCCAGCAGCCTACTAGCGGACGGCAATGGGCAGTTCTTC. The chain has TRBV11-1 and TRBJ2-1, with 8 positions matching TRBD2. The CDR3 is 14 amino acids. Per the germline V gene, CDR1 is SGHAT and CDR2 is FQDESV (reference sequence). Full variable domain (missing parts from reference TRBV11-1 and TRBJ2-1): EAEVAQSPRYKITEKSQAVAFWCDPISGHATLYWYRQILGQGPELLVQFQDESVVDDSQLPKDRFSAERLKGVDSTLKIQPAELGDSAMYLCASSLLADGNGQFFGPGTRLTVL.

The V and J genes are TRBV10-3 and TRBJ1-1; a possible D gene is TRBD1 (6 bases). This CDR3 spans 13 amino acids. Germline CDR1 and CDR2: ENHRY and SYGVKD. V was trimmed by 2 bases and J by 7 bases, leaving 11 bases between them. CDR3 in DNA: TGTGCCATCAGTGAGATGGACAGCAATGAAGCTTTCTTT. This encodes CAISEMDSNEAFF.

V and J are TRBV20-1 and TRBJ2-4, with D tentatively TRBD2 (5 bases). Trimming cost V 1 base and J 4 bases, with 14 bases left between them. CDR1 and CDR2 from the germline V gene are DFQATT and SNEGSKA (reference sequence). The length of the CDR3 is 15 residues. CDR3 nucleotides: TGCAGTGCTAGAGTGAGGGCGCAAGGGAAAAACATTCAGTACTTC. Translating it yields CSARVRAQGKNIQYF.

The chain combines TRBV5-1 with TRBJ2-1, with D perhaps assigned TRBD1 or TRBD2 (5 bases each). The CDR3 has 16 residues. The ends were cut back, 4 bases at V and 5 bases at J, with 19 bases in the middle. Per the germline V gene, CDR1 is SGHRS and CDR2 is YFSETQ. This CDR3 reads CASSASGNRENNEQFF. CDR3 DNA sequence: TGCGCCAGCAGCGCCTCAGGGAACCGGGAAAACAATGAGCAGTTCTTC.

This clonotype was seen only once. The CDR3: CASRGWASGRNEQYF. In nucleotides, the CDR3 is TGTGCCAGCAGAGGGTGGGCTAGCGGGCGCAATGAGCAGTACTTC. The chain employs TRBV6-2 or TRBV6-3 and TRBJ2-5, with 8 bases identical to TRBD2. With 6 bases clipped from V and 11 bases from J, the junction kept 17 bases outside the gene matches. The CDR3 totals 15 residues. From germline, CDR1 is MNHEY and CDR2 SVGEGT.

V usage is TRBV13 and J usage is TRBJ1-1, with D possibly matching TRBD1 (6 bases). The CDR3 has 16 residues. CDR1 and CDR2 (germline): PRHDT, FYEKMQ (reference sequence). The germline V and J ends were trimmed by 5 bases and 2 bases, with 18 bases remaining between them. DNA for the CDR3: TGTGCCAGCAGCCACTCCCTCAGGGGAGGTAACACTGAAGCTTTCTTT. Translated: CASSHSLRGGNTEAFF.

This clonotype was seen at least ten times. V is TRBV6-6 and J is TRBJ2-5; TRBD1 or TRBD2 may be the D gene (7 bases each). From germline, CDR1 is MNHNY and CDR2 SVGAGI (reference sequence). V was clipped by 6 bases and J by 2 bases, with 19 bases between them. The CDR3 covers 16 residues. CDR3 protein: CASSLGSGGGQETQYF. CDR3 coding DNA: TGTGCCAGCAGCCTAGGGTCAGGGGGGGGGCAAGAGACCCAGTACTTC.

The chain carries TRBV6-2 or TRBV6-3 and TRBJ2-2, with TRBD1 identical over 8 bases. The CDR3 spans 13 residues. V shed 5 bases, J shed 6 bases, and the junction held 2 bases outside the gene matches. Germline V CDR1 and CDR2: MNHEY, SVGEGT. Here the CDR3 DNA reads TGTGCCAGCAGTAAACAGGGGGCCGGGGAGCTGTTTTTT. Its translation is CASSKQGAGELFF.

A few counts support this clonotype. The V call is TRBV20-1, the J call TRBJ2-1, with TRBD2 matching over 9 bases. This CDR3 region has 16 residues. With 4 bases clipped from V and 4 bases from J, the junction kept 11 bases outside the gene matches. Per the germline V gene, CDR1 is DFQATT and CDR2 is SNEGSKA (reference sequence). DNA of the CDR3: TGCAGTGCTACCGTAGCGGGGGCCCTCAGATACAATGAGCAGTTCTTC. This encodes CSATVAGALRYNEQFF.

This clonotype was counted between two and nine times. The V call is TRBV2, the J call TRBJ2-7; D may be TRBD1 (6 bases). Germline loops: CDR1 SNHLY, CDR2 FYNNEI. V lost 1 base and J 7 bases, leaving 17 bases between the germline ends. This CDR3 comprises 15 residues. The CDR3 DNA sequence: TGTGCCAGCAGTGAAGAAATCCCCCAAACAGGGGAGCAGTACTTC. Translating it yields CASSEEIPQTGEQYF.

In nucleotides, the CDR3 is TGTGCCAGCAGCGTAGATTATGAGCAGTTCTTC. This codes for CASSVDYEQFF. This rearrangement joins TRBV9 to TRBJ2-1; D not resolved. V was pared by 0 bases and J by 8 bases, with 3 bases between. The CDR3 runs to 11 residues. The germline gives CDR1 SGDLS, CDR2 YYNGEE.

The rearrangement links TRBV4-1 to TRBJ2-7, with D perhaps matching TRBD2 (5 bases). The ends were cut back, 4 bases at V and 4 bases at J, with 20 bases in the middle. CDR3 size: 16 residues. The germline V gene has CDR1 MGHRA and CDR2 YSYEKL. CDR3 protein: CASSRQDLSGMYEQYF. The CDR3 nucleotides are TGCGCCAGCAGCCGCCAAGACTTGTCCGGGATGTACGAGCAGTACTTC.

The V and J genes are TRBV10-3 and TRBJ2-1, with 12 bases aligning to TRBD2. V was pared by 10 bases and J by 7 bases, with 11 bases of the junction left unmatched. CDR3 length: 15 amino acids. Germline-derived CDR1 and CDR2 are ENHRY and SYGVKD. CDR3 coding DNA: TGTGCCACAGATCCTGGACTAGCGGGGTTAAATGAGCAGTTCTTC. Protein sequence: CATDPGLAGLNEQFF.

This clonotype was observed many times. The V gene is TRBV20-1, the J gene TRBJ2-7; D possibly corresponds to TRBD2 (6 bases). Trimming cost V 0 bases and J 7 bases, with 31 bases left between them. The CDR3 extends over 19 amino acids. CDR1 is DFQATT and CDR2 is SNEGSKA in the germline V gene (reference sequence). CDR3 amino acids: CSARDQPRFIGGTSREQYF. The DNA for the CDR3 is TGCAGTGCTAGAGATCAGCCCCGATTTATTGGCGGGACCTCACGGGAGCAGTACTTC.

The V call is TRBV10-3, the J call TRBJ1-2; maybe TRBD1 (6 bases). The germline V gene encodes CDR1 ENHRY and CDR2 SYGVKD. Trimming took off 0 bases at V and 6 bases at J, with 11 bases between the two ends. The CDR3 contains 14 residues. CDR3 sequence: CAISESRQGNGYTF. The CDR3 DNA sequence: TGTGCCATCAGTGAGTCGCGGCAGGGGAATGGCTACACCTTC.

The genes are TRBV6-6 and TRBJ2-5; 9 positions match TRBD1. The CDR3 is 15 residues long. The V gene end was trimmed by 4 bases and the J gene end by 3 bases; junction bases not matched to a gene: 6. Germline V CDR1 and CDR2: MNHNY, SVGAGI (reference sequence). The CDR3 coding sequence is TGTGCCAGCAGTTTAGGGACAGGGCCCGAAGAGACCCAGTACTTC. Protein sequence: CASSLGTGPEETQYF.

The chain recombines TRBV20-1 with TRBJ1-2, with no clear D. The CDR3 length is 11 residues. The germline gives CDR1 DFQATT, CDR2 SNEGSKA (reference sequence). V was cut by 5 bases and J by 2 bases, with 6 bases left in between. CDR3 loop: CSALDNYGYTF. The CDR3 bases are TGCAGTGCTCTCGACAACTATGGCTACACCTTC.

This rearrangement joins TRBV20-1 to TRBJ2-5; 11 bases agree with TRBD2. The J call may be in error: the DNA end matches TRBJ2-7 better. The CDR3 spans 14 residues. Germline assignment: CDR1 DFQATT and CDR2 SNEGSKA (reference sequence). The CDR3 sequence is CSASPSGRLYEQYF. CDR3 nucleotide sequence: TGCAGTGCTAGCCCTAGCGGGAGGTTATACGAGCAGTACTTC.

This clonotype was seen a few times. The chain recombines TRBV29-1 with TRBJ1-1; D is possibly TRBD1 (5 bases). The CDR3 extends over 15 amino acids. Germline V lookup: CDR1 SQVTM, CDR2 ANQGSEA. V lost 0 bases, J lost 4 bases, and 15 bases lay in between. The CDR3 region has the DNA TGCAGCGTTGAAGATGGCGGGACGGGAGGCACTGAAGCTTTCTTT. The encoded protein is CSVEDGGTGGTEAFF.

J is TRBJ2-5 and V is TRBV7-3, with a tentative D call TRBD2 (6 bases). The J call is doubtful: the DNA matches TRBJ2-7 better. Germline values: CDR1 SGHTA, CDR2 FQGTGA. The CDR3 totals 15 residues. The CDR3 spells CASSFTPGGAYEQYF. The CDR3 region has the DNA TGTGCCAGCAGCTTCACCCCTGGCGGGGCCTACGAGCAGTACTTC.